This T cell receptor beta chain originates from a study of human T cells and chemical hapten exposure. Germline values: CDR1 SGHVS, CDR2 FQNEAQ. CDR3 length equals 15 residues. The junction had 7 bases not matched to a gene; V was cut back by 6 bases and J by 5 bases. Time point denoted: healthy volunteer bleed at 6 weeks. From whole blood left unfractionated, total RNA was extracted. Each CDR3 protein is one row after TCRdb ran MiXCR on the RACE reads. Among 65,000 to 95,000 distinct CDR3 sequences listed, 7% to 9.5% were seen once. This clonotype was observed a few times. Its target is not known. Study-level findings and limits: Following DPC sensitization, TCRs present above 1 in 1000 frequency showed no change.

This rearrangement joins TRBV7-8 to TRBJ2-3; 11 nucleotides line up with TRBD2. The sequencing sample was made of whole blood. This clonotype was obtained from a female donor in good health. Some clones in this sample may be carry-over from other donors' samples. The CDR3 here is CASSITSGGRDTQYF. CDR3 in DNA: TGTGCCAGCAGTATAACTAGCGGGGGTAGAGATACGCAGTATTTT.